This is a list of T cell receptor beta chains from one sample in a study of control samples from healthy donors and cancer patients. Generated by immunoSEQ multiplex PCR, the TCRdb table keeps only in-frame clones and is missing some. Of approximately 51,000 clones in the sample, about 80% were seen once. The sequenced sample consisted of blood. The receptors were gathered from a man between 65 and 85 years old in good health. Both conserved end residues are part of each CDR3. Each record gives: D gene, CDR3 length, V gene, J gene, clone size, CDR3 DNA, CDR3 protein. D genes are given only for firm matches. The size of a clone is reported for some rows only, either as once, few or many, or as a class for expanded clones.

>.|16|TRBV2|TRBJ2-5|.
TGTGCCAGCAGTGAAGCGCTTCTGGGGTTAGGGGAGACCCAGTACTTC
CASSEALLGLGETQYF
>TRBD2|17|TRBV28|TRBJ2-1|.
TGTGCCAGCAGTTTATCCACGACTAGCGGGGAGAACAATGAGCAGTTCTTC
CASSLSTTSGENNEQFF
>TRBD1|14|TRBV5-1|TRBJ2-2|.
TGCGCCAGCAGGACAGGGCTTAACACCGGGGAGCTGTTTTTT
CASRTGLNTGELFF
>TRBD1|15|TRBV28|TRBJ2-7|.
TGTGCCAGCAGTTTATATGGGACAGGGTCAAACGAGCAGTACTTC
CASSLYGTGSNEQYF
>.|15|TRBV7-9|TRBJ1-2|.
TGTGCCAGCAGCCCCCCAGGGCAGGTGGCGGTGGGCTACACCTTC
CASSPPGQVAVGYTF
>.|15|TRBV28|TRBJ1-4|.
TGTGCCAGCAGTTTACGATCTAAGCGGATTGAAAAACTGTTTTTT
CASSLRSKRIEKLFF
>.|13|TRBV5-4|TRBJ2-3|.
TGTGCCAGCATCGATAGGGGGACAGATACGCAGTATTTT
CASIDRGTDTQYF
>TRBD1|15|TRBV5-1|TRBJ2-3|.
TGCGCCAGCAGCCCGGACAGGGTTTTGTCAGATACGCAGTATTTT
CASSPDRVLSDTQYF
>.|15|TRBV7-2|TRBJ2-3|.
TGTGCCAGCAGCTCGGCATCCCCCTACACAGATACGCAGTATTTT
CASSSASPYTDTQYF
>TRBD1|14|TRBV2|TRBJ1-1|few
TGTGCCAGCAGTCCCGGACAGGGGGATTCTGAAGCTTTCTTT
CASSPGQGDSEAFF
>.|15|TRBV25-1|TRBJ2-3|.
TGTGCCAGCAGTGACGGGTTATTTAACACAGATACGCAGTATTTT
CASSDGLFNTDTQYF
>.|15|TRBV18|TRBJ1-4|.
TGTGCCAGCTCTCGGAACCAGGGATTTAATGAAAAACTGTTTTTT
CASSRNQGFNEKLFF
>.|15|TRBV5-5|TRBJ2-1|.
TGTGCCAGCAGCCTGGACGGGAGCTCCTACAATGAGCAGTTCTTC
CASSLDGSSYNEQFF
>TRBD1|15|TRBV16|TRBJ2-5|.
TGTGCCAGCAGCCAATCGGGACAGGGTGAAGAGACCCAGTACTTC
CASSQSGQGEETQYF
>.|13|TRBV11-2|TRBJ2-7|once
TGTGCCAGCAGCTTAGTCGTCCAGAACGAGCAGTACTTC
CASSLVVQNEQYF
>.|15|TRBV4-1|TRBJ2-3|few
TGCGCCAGCAGTCCCCTCCCGTCCCTTACAGATACGCAGTATTTT
CASSPLPSLTDTQYF
>.|14|TRBV2|TRBJ1-6|once
TGTGCCAGCAGTGAACCCCCGGCGAATTCACCCCTCCACTTT
CASSEPPANSPLHF
>TRBD1|14|TRBV27|TRBJ2-7|.
TGTGCCAGCAGTGATACAGGGGGTGAGTACGAGCAGTACTTC
CASSDTGGEYEQYF
>.|14|TRBV10-3|TRBJ2-1|.
TGTGCCATCAGTGAGTCGAGCTCTCGGGATGAGCAGTTCTTC
CAISESSSRDEQFF
>.|15|TRBV5-1|TRBJ1-4|.
TGCGCCAGCAGCTTGGGCGGCGGAGGGCGAGAAAAACTGTTTTTT
CASSLGGGGREKLFF
>.|13|TRBV2|TRBJ2-7|.
TGTGCCAGTAACAGACGCCTCTCCTACGAGCAGTACTTC
CASNRRLSYEQYF
>.|15|TRBV6-1|TRBJ2-7|.
TGTGCCAGCAGTGAAACGTCAGACGGGCCCTACGAGCAGTACTTC
CASSETSDGPYEQYF
>.|13|TRBV10-3|TRBJ2-5|once
TGTGCCATCAGTGGGCTACGCGGAGAGACCCAGTACTTC
CAISGLRGETQYF
>.|15|TRBV30|TRBJ1-2|.
TGTGCCTGGAGTGTTCTTCTGGAGAGGGGAAATGGCTACACCTTC
CAWSVLLERGNGYTF
>.|15|TRBV4-1|TRBJ2-5|.
TGCGCCAGCAGCCAAGGGTCGGGGGGCACGGAGACCCAGTACTTC
CASSQGSGGTETQYF
>TRBD2|14|TRBV29-1|TRBJ2-3|.
TGCAGCGGCCGACTAGCGGCTAGCACAGATACGCAGTATTTT
CSGRLAASTDTQYF
>.|18|TRBV27|TRBJ2-5|.
TGTGCCAGCAGTTTAGGGCCTTTAACAGGGCGCCTTCAAGAGACCCAGTACTTC
CASSLGPLTGRLQETQYF
>.|16|TRBV4-2|TRBJ2-3|.
TGTGCCAGCAGCCAAAGGTCCCTCGGTAACACAGATACGCAGTATTTT
CASSQRSLGNTDTQYF
>TRBD2|15|TRBV5-1|TRBJ2-1|.
TGCGCCAGCAACCCACTAGCGGGGGGGTCCTATGAGCAGTTCTTC
CASNPLAGGSYEQFF
>TRBD2|17|TRBV7-8|TRBJ2-7|.
TGTGCCAGCAGCCTCAGCGGGGCCATCGGTAGCTCCTACGAGCAGTACTTC
CASSLSGAIGSSYEQYF
>.|12|TRBV12-3/TRBV12-4|TRBJ2-1|few
TGTGCCAGCAGTCCCCTACAGGGAGGGCAGTTCTTC
CASSPLQGGQFF
>.|12|TRBV19|TRBJ1-5|.
TGTGCCAGTAGAGGGGACTATCAGCCCCAGCATTTT
CASRGDYQPQHF
>.|17|TRBV5-6|TRBJ1-3|.
TGTGCCAGCAGCTATATCGCCGGCCGCTCCTCTGGAAACACCATATATTTT
CASSYIAGRSSGNTIYF
>TRBD1|15|TRBV6-5|TRBJ2-2|.
TGTGCCAGCAGGGGACAGGGTAATGTTCCCGGGGAGCTGTTTTTT
CASRGQGNVPGELFF
>.|13|TRBV3-1/TRBV3-2|TRBJ1-2|.
TGTGCCAGCAGCCGAGGGCAAATCTATGGCTACACCTTC
CASSRGQIYGYTF
>.|15|TRBV7-8|TRBJ2-1|.
TGTGCCAGCAGCCGGGTTAGGTGGGGGGACAATGAGCAGTTCTTC
CASSRVRWGDNEQFF
>.|17|TRBV18|TRBJ1-4|.
TGTGCCAGCTCACCTACGACGGGGGTCCCGCGGGCAACTAAACTGTTTTTT
CASSPTTGVPRATKLFF
>.|18|TRBV28|TRBJ1-5|.
TGTGCCAGCAAACCCGGGGGGGGGCGCGGGTTGGGCAATCAGCCCCAGCATTTT
CASKPGGGRGLGNQPQHF
>.|13|TRBV19|TRBJ1-2|.
TGTGCCAGTAGTATATACCCTAACTATGGCTACACCTTC
CASSIYPNYGYTF
>TRBD1|14|TRBV7-9|TRBJ2-7|few
TGTGCCAGCAGCTTAGGACAGGGGGTCTTCGAGCAGTACTTC
CASSLGQGVFEQYF
>.|15|TRBV10-2|TRBJ2-2|.
TGCGCCAGCAGGAGGATTGAGGGGCTCACCGGGGAGCTGTTTTTT
CASRRIEGLTGELFF
>.|14|TRBV6-5|TRBJ2-4|.
TGTGCCAGCAGAGGCGGGACAAATGGGTACATTCAGTACTTC
CASRGGTNGYIQYF
>.|16|TRBV5-1|TRBJ2-5|.
TGCGCCAGCAGCTTGGCGGGGAGGCGGTCGGGGGAGACCCAGTACTTC
CASSLAGRRSGETQYF
>.|13|TRBV28|TRBJ1-2|.
TGTGCCAGCAGTAGAAGACTCGACTATGGCTACACCTTC
CASSRRLDYGYTF
>.|12|TRBV11-3|TRBJ2-1|.
TGTGCCAGCGGGAGTGGCCACAATGAGCAGTTCTTC
CASGSGHNEQFF
>.|12|TRBV10-3|TRBJ2-1|.
TGTGCCATCAGTGAGTCTACCTTCGGGCAGTTCTTC
CAISESTFGQFF
>TRBD1|14|TRBV27|TRBJ2-1|.
TGTGCCAGCAGTTTCCAGGGGGCCAACAATGAGCAGTTCTTC
CASSFQGANNEQFF
>TRBD2|18|TRBV18|TRBJ2-5|.
TGTGCCAGCTCCCTTAACGTGGAGACGGGAGGAAGCCAAGAGACCCAGTACTTC
CASSLNVETGGSQETQYF
>.|14|TRBV9|TRBJ2-3|.
TGTGCCAGCAGCGTTAGCCTCGAGGCGGATACGCAGTATTTT
CASSVSLEADTQYF
>TRBD1|14|TRBV5-5|TRBJ1-6|.
TGTGCCAGCAGATTTGGACAGGGGGCTTCACCCCTCCACTTT
CASRFGQGASPLHF
>.|12|TRBV5-6|TRBJ1-5|.
TGTGCCAGCAGCTTCAGCAATCAGCCCCAGCATTTT
CASSFSNQPQHF
>TRBD1|13|TRBV12-3/TRBV12-4|TRBJ1-1|.
TGTGCCAGCAGTTTATCAGGGGGCGCGATGGCTTTCTTT
CASSLSGGAMAFF
>TRBD1|14|TRBV2|TRBJ2-7|.
TGTGCCAGCACCCTGGGACAGGGGGTCCACGAGCAGTACTTC
CASTLGQGVHEQYF
>.|16|TRBV28|TRBJ1-1|once
TGTGCCAGCAGTCCCATTGAGGCCACCATGAACACTGAAGCTTTCTTT
CASSPIEATMNTEAFF
>.|12|TRBV7-9|TRBJ1-1|few
TGTGCCAGCATGAAACAGGGTACTGAAGCTTTCTTT
CASMKQGTEAFF